This TCR beta chain was recorded in a study of PD-1 blockade in classical Hodgkin lymphoma. Overall study findings and caveats: TCR diversity in CD4+, not CD8+, cells rose significantly by C4D1.

Clones were sequenced by immunoSEQ multiplex PCR, and TCRdb holds only the in-frame ones, with some missing. The sample contains tens of thousands of clones, around 74% of which appear only once. Details on this clone: Its matching antigen is unknown.

Indicated time point: cycle 4 day 1 (C4D1), after 6 weeks of nivolumab. Each and every patient relapsed after autologous stem cell transplantation, and patients got differing brentuximab vedotin exposure. The sequence came from a human donor with classical Hodgkin lymphoma. Sequenced here: peripheral blood mononuclear cells (PBMCs), sampled before the fourth cycle of nivolumab.

Here the CDR3 DNA reads TGTGCCAGCAGTCGGGGTTTTGATGAAAAACTGTTTTTT. This codes for CASSRGFDEKLFF. The chain recombines TRBV25-1 with TRBJ1-4; D call uncertain. V was pared by 5 bases and J by 6 bases, with 10 bases between. The CDR3 is 13 residues long. Germline V lookup: CDR1 MGHDK, CDR2 SYGVNS.